These T cell receptor beta chains were read from a single sample in a study of HIV-infected children after antiretroviral therapy interruption. From the 3' RACE reads, TCRdb called clonotypes with MiXCR, one entry per CDR3 protein. The data hold about 40,000 distinct CDR3 sequences, with over 6.5% observed a single time. The sequenced sample was CD45RA+ CD4+ T cells from PBMCs, pooled from several time points, obtained from a donor given antiretroviral therapy, either interrupted or continuous. These receptors were obtained from a pool of human donors with HIV. Each CDR3 is given with its conserved first and last residue. The D gene is left open where the match is weak. Clone size is given for some rows only: seen once, a few or many times, or a class if the clone is expanded.

D gene	clone size	V gene	J gene	CDR3 protein	CDR3 DNA
NA	NA	TRBV5-1	TRBJ2-2	CASSLEGSTGELFF	TGCGCCAGCAGCTTGGAGGGGTCGACCGGGGAGCTGTTTTTT
TRBD2	many	TRBV6-1	TRBJ2-7	CASSDRTGATSGSNEQYF	TGTGCCAGCAGCGATAGGACAGGGGCGACTAGCGGGAGTAACGAGCAGTACTTC
TRBD1	many	TRBV3-1	TRBJ1-2	CASSSQTDRGRSGYTF	TGTGCCAGCAGCTCCCAGACGGACAGGGGACGTAGTGGCTACACCTTC
NA	many	TRBV6-5	TRBJ2-1	CASSLSKGYNEQFF	TGTGCCAGCAGCCTATCGAAGGGGTACAATGAGCAGTTCTTC
NA	few	TRBV5-4	TRBJ2-5	CASSLGGEETQYF	TGTGCCAGCAGCTTGGGGGGAGAAGAGACCCAGTACTTC
TRBD2	many	TRBV3-1	TRBJ2-3	CASSQDALARSTDTQYF	TGTGCCAGCAGCCAAGATGCACTAGCGAGAAGCACAGATACGCAGTATTTT
NA	many	TRBV19	TRBJ2-3	CASSARAGGSTDTQYF	TGTGCCAGTAGTGCCCGGGCAGGCGGGAGCACAGATACGCAGTATTTT
TRBD1	many	TRBV4-1	TRBJ1-1	CASSQGQKNTEAFF	TGCGCCAGCAGCCAGGGACAGAAGAACACTGAAGCTTTCTTT
NA	many	TRBV12-3/TRBV12-4	TRBJ1-1	CASSLRWETEAFF	TGTGCCAGCAGTTTACGGTGGGAAACTGAAGCTTTCTTT
TRBD1	NA	TRBV6-5	TRBJ2-2	CASSYDNTGAGELFF	TGTGCCAGCAGTTACGATAACACAGGGGCCGGGGAGCTGTTTTTT
NA	many	TRBV19	TRBJ2-7	CASSIPPRDGGAYEQYF	TGTGCCAGTAGTATACCCCCCCGGGACGGGGGAGCCTACGAGCAGTACTTC
TRBD2	few	TRBV7-2	TRBJ2-7	CASSPGTSGRDEQYF	TGTGCCAGCAGCCCAGGAACTAGCGGGAGGGACGAGCAGTACTTC
NA	few	TRBV12-3/TRBV12-4	TRBJ2-5	CASSLSRSRLETQYF	TGTGCCAGCAGTTTATCTAGATCCCGCCTGGAGACCCAGTACTTC
NA	many	TRBV7-2	TRBJ2-5	CASSFGAETQYF	TGTGCCAGCAGCTTTGGCGCAGAGACCCAGTACTTC
TRBD2	NA	TRBV10-3	TRBJ2-7	CAISVTSRTYEQYF	TGTGCCATCAGCGTGACTAGCAGAACCTACGAGCAGTACTTC
NA	many	TRBV5-5	TRBJ2-4	CASSLVGAPPKNIQYF	TGTGCCAGCAGCTTGGTGGGGGCCCCACCCAAAAACATTCAGTACTTC
NA	NA	TRBV10-3	TRBJ2-5	CAISESDYKETQYF	TGTGCCATCAGTGAGTCGGACTACAAAGAGACCCAGTACTTC
NA	few	TRBV6-1	TRBJ1-4	CASSDWQGTNERLFF	TGTGCCAGCAGTGATTGGCAGGGGACCAACGAAAGATTATTTTTC
NA	medium-sized	TRBV4-2	TRBJ1-2	CASSEMAGKWGYTF	TGTGCCAGCAGCGAGATGGCTGGAAAGTGGGGCTACACCTTC
NA	NA	TRBV12-3/TRBV12-4	TRBJ2-1	CASSTGAGNEQFF	TGTGCCAGCAGTACGGGGGCCGGCAATGAGCAGTTCTTC
NA	many	TRBV7-2	TRBJ2-1	CASSRRDRGLGQFF	TGTGCCAGCAGCCGCCGGGACCGCGGTCTGGGGCAGTTCTTC
TRBD2	NA	TRBV19	TRBJ2-2	CASSPFDRGGRSGELFF	TGTGCCAGTAGTCCTTTCGACCGGGGAGGGAGGTCCGGGGAGCTGTTTTTT
NA	many	TRBV6-2/TRBV6-3	TRBJ1-5	CASSYTSSYQPQHF	TGTGCCAGCAGTTACACCAGTAGCTATCAGCCCCAGCATTTT
NA	many	TRBV11-2	TRBJ2-2	CASSFLVGELFF	TGTGCCAGCAGCTTTTTGGTCGGGGAGCTGTTTTTT
TRBD2	many	TRBV7-9	TRBJ2-5	CASSPIAGARGFETQYF	TGTGCCAGCAGCCCAATAGCGGGAGCCCGAGGATTCGAGACCCAGTACTTC
TRBD2	many	TRBV20-1	TRBJ2-5	CSATGLAGGRETQYF	TGCAGTGCAACAGGACTAGCGGGAGGGAGGGAGACCCAGTACTTC
NA	NA	TRBV12-3/TRBV12-4	TRBJ2-7	CASSFTGMDYEQYF	TGTGCCAGCAGTTTTACAGGGATGGACTACGAGCAGTACTTC
NA	many	TRBV19	TRBJ2-7	CASSPRDWVYEQYF	TGTGCCAGCAGTCCCCGGGACTGGGTCTATGAACAGTACTTC
NA	many	TRBV28	TRBJ2-3	CASSPGELSTDTQYF	TGTGCCAGCAGCCCCGGGGAGTTAAGCACAGATACGCAGTATTTT
NA	many	TRBV4-1	TRBJ2-7	CASSQDPAGPYEQYF	TGCGCCAGCAGCCAAGATCCGGCAGGTCCCTACGAGCAGTACTTC
NA	many	TRBV29-1	TRBJ2-5	CSVALRLLQETQYF	TGCAGCGTGGCCCTCCGTTTACTACAAGAGACCCAGTACTTC
NA	NA	TRBV10-1	TRBJ2-3	CASSGTSWTQYF	TGCGCCAGCAGTGGGACTTCGTGGACGCAGTATTTT
NA	few	TRBV6-2/TRBV6-3	TRBJ2-7	CASSYSSRRRNAYEQYF	TGTGCCAGCAGTTACTCTTCGAGGCGGAGGAACGCCTACGAGCAGTACTTC
TRBD2	NA	TRBV7-2	TRBJ2-3	CASSLAVTSGGMGTDTQYF	TGTGCCAGCAGCTTAGCCGTGACTAGCGGGGGGATGGGCACAGATACGCAGTATTTT
NA	many	TRBV5-1	TRBJ1-1	CASSLGVGVGTEAFF	TGCGCCAGCAGCTTGGGTGTGGGGGTCGGCACTGAAGCTTTCTTT
NA	many	TRBV12-3/TRBV12-4	TRBJ2-4	CASSSHWDGQNTLYF	TGTGCAAGCAGCTCTCACTGGGACGGTCAAAACACCTTGTACTTT
NA	medium-sized	TRBV6-6	TRBJ2-7	CASGDAQGYEQYF	TGTGCCAGCGGTGATGCACAGGGTTATGAACAGTACTTC
NA	many	TRBV3-1	TRBJ1-1	CASSQGLGTEAFF	TGTGCCAGCTCCCAGGGGCTGGGAACTGAAGCTTTCTTT
TRBD1	few	TRBV30	TRBJ1-6	CAWSRDRASSSYNSPLHF	TGTGCCTGGAGTCGGGACAGGGCCTCGAGCTCCTATAATTCACCCCTCCACTTT
TRBD1	NA	TRBV7-8	TRBJ2-2	CASSLAGQGNTGELFF	TGTGCCAGCAGCTTAGCGGGACAGGGTAACACCGGGGAGCTGTTTTTT
TRBD2	many	TRBV6-5	TRBJ2-7	CASSYSGSGGPYEQYF	TGTGCCAGCAGTTACTCTGGGTCGGGAGGGCCGTACGAGCAGTACTTC
NA	many	TRBV2	TRBJ2-2	CASSVVGVPNTGELFF	TGTGCCAGCAGTGTTGTGGGGGTACCGAACACCGGGGAGCTGTTTTTT
NA	few	TRBV7-2	TRBJ2-5	CASSHTGLIDQETQYF	TGTGCCAGCAGCCATACAGGGTTAATCGACCAAGAGACCCAGTACTTC
TRBD1	many	TRBV2	TRBJ1-5	CASSARQGFRGSPVAAQHF	TGTGCCAGCAGTGCCAGACAGGGCTTTAGGGGGTCCCCTGTCGCGGCCCAGCATTTT
TRBD1	NA	TRBV29-1	TRBJ2-6	CSVPGQGPYSGANVLTF	TGCAGCGTACCAGGACAGGGTCCCTACTCTGGGGCCAACGTCCTGACTTTC
TRBD2	many	TRBV6-1	TRBJ2-7	CASRVSSGISYEQYF	TGTGCCAGCAGAGTGAGTAGCGGGATATCCTACGAGCAGTACTTC
NA	NA	TRBV6-8	TRBJ1-1	CASSYSILNTEAFF	TGTGCCAGCAGTTACTCCATACTGAACACTGAAGCTTTCTTT
TRBD1	many	TRBV19	TRBJ1-2	CASSIGTGPYGYTF	TGTGCCAGTAGTATAGGGACAGGACCCTATGGCTACACCTTC